The clone carrying this T cell receptor beta chain is a singleton in its sample. Its antigen is unknown. Generated by immunoSEQ multiplex PCR, the TCRdb table keeps only in-frame clones and is missing some. The data show hundreds of thousands of clones, with over 65% seen just once and 1.7% held by the top ten. This sample stems from a study of shared clonotypes between healthy human individuals. Findings of the study overall: The diversity represented, both genetic and in exposure history, was limited by few donors. Despite large depth, sorted-subset datasets appeared incompletely sequenced.

The receptor comes from a woman aged 30 to 39 in good health. The specimen was memory CD4+ T cells sorted from blood. Regarding subset: CD45RA-negative fraction.

CDR3 sequence reads: CASSPGLAGTTDTQYF. CDR3 bases: TGTGCCAGCAGCCCTGGTTTAGCGGGAACCACAGATACGCAGTATTTT. The chain couples TRBV5-4 to TRBJ2-3, with 8 bases identical to TRBD2. In germline, CDR1 is SGHNT, CDR2 YYREEE (reference sequence). Germline trimming cut 4 bases from V and 2 bases from J; bases unmatched to any gene: 9. The CDR3 has 16 residues.